These 2 T cell receptor beta chains were sequenced from one sample in a study of shared clonotypes between healthy human individuals. Only in-frame clones appear in the TCRdb table, and some are missing; sequencing was by immunoSEQ multiplex PCR. Here the sample spans about 1.1 million clones, roughly 77% being singletons. Sequencing was done on a sample of memory CD4+ T cells from PBMCs. The sample's subset: CD45RA-negative fraction. The receptor set was obtained from a young man in good health. Some clones in this sample may be carry-over from other donors' samples.

This clone was seen more than once but under ten times. The rearrangement joins TRBV2 to TRBJ2-7; TRBD1 matches 9 bases. With V trimmed by 5 bases and J by 2 bases, 13 bases remained unmatched. Germline lookup yields CDR1 SNHLY and CDR2 FYNNEI. The CDR3 spans 17 residues. The CDR3: CASSKTTGQGGAYEQYF. Here the CDR3 DNA reads TGTGCCAGCAGTAAGACAACGGGACAGGGAGGCGCCTACGAGCAGTACTTC.

Here the CDR3 DNA reads TGTGCCAGCAGCTTAGGGCCTAGGGCTGAGACCCAGTACTTC. Its translation is CASSLGPRAETQYF. The chain carries TRBV7-8 and TRBJ2-5; D unclear. This CDR3 comprises 14 residues. V was trimmed by 1 base and J by 5 bases, leaving 11 bases between them. Germline V gene lookup returns CDR1 SGHVS and CDR2 FQNEAQ.